This TCR beta chain was found in a study of T cells after yellow fever vaccination (dated by TCRdb to the late 2010s). For the study in its entirety: The SMART-Seq v4 Ultra Low Input RNA kit was used to prepare libraries from fractions with low cell numbers. To track T-cell clones before and after primary and booster YFV17D yellow fever vaccination, bulk TCR alpha and beta repertoires were sequenced longitudinally. Two healthy male donors, one aged 18 to 30 and one aged 30 to 40 years, were included in the cohort. Blood was collected at multiple timepoints before and after primary and secondary immunization, and bulk PBMC replicates and cell subsets were isolated.

In its sample, this clonotype was seen many times. Which antigen it targets is not known. No qualities accompany the bases; no much larger clone lies one base away. TCR cDNA was synthesized by 5'RACE template switching, through which a universal primer site and unique molecular identifiers were introduced. Priming of cDNA synthesis was performed from both the TCR alpha and TCR beta constant segments. Library amplification used two PCR steps, and the second PCR step added sample barcodes and sequencing adapters. Sequencing of libraries was done on Illumina HiSeq 2500 (2x100 bp) or NovaSeq (2x150 bp). From the authors' description of their analysis: MIGEC handled demultiplexing of reads and collapsing into UMI consensus sequences, while MiXCR performed V(D)J alignment. Using edgeR on replicate PBMC samples, clonotypes were called vaccine-responding if FDR was below 0.01 and the log2 fold change was above 5 up to day 15. CD4 or CD8 identity was assigned to each bulk clonotype according to whether the clonotype was present at higher abundance in the sequenced CD4 repertoire or the sequenced CD8 repertoire. The public reads were run again by TCRdb, first through fastp at Q25 and then through MiXCR, and only productive beta chains were kept. Each CDR3 protein appears once, grouped with its most common genes and DNA. The authors' filters were not applied to this entry. This sample lists more than 110,000 distinct CDR3 sequences; 5% to 8% were detected once. The ten biggest clones cover over 0.55% of the sample.

From a lookup of the germline V gene (reference sequence), CDR1 and CDR2 are DFQATT and SNEGSKA. Counted from cysteine to phenylalanine, this CDR3 has 13 amino acids. Left in the record is the CDR3 DNA by itself, 39 bases read in frame from the first base. At the junction V is shortened by 6 bases and J by 0 bases, with 11 bases in between. Reading the label with the study, this specimen's treatment or condition is: live attenuated yellow fever vaccine strain. PBMCs were isolated from peripheral blood using a standard Ficoll-Paque protocol. Dynabeads CD4 and CD8 positive selection kits were used to isolate the CD4 and CD8 T-cell fractions. TriZol was used to extract RNA from bulk PBMCs, from CD4 and CD8 fractions, and from dextramer-positive and dextramer-negative fractions. Here is what the overall study found, with its caveats: Compared with the primary T-cell response, the secondary T-cell response was faster but weaker, reaching its peak on day 5 rather than on day 15. Most clones expanded after primary vaccination (approximately 95% of CD4 and around nine tenths of CD8) were re-detected after the booster, suggesting that broad memory maintenance occurred. Because abundant contaminating clonotypes from the bulk population could be contained in FACS-sorted repertoires, computational filtering was required. A small share of clonotypes was detected in both CD4 and CD8 compartments, with the overlap likely arising from convergent recombination. Because only two donors were included in the study, the extent to which the findings can be generalized is limited.

The chain is made from TRBV20-1 and TRBJ1-2; D gene: possibly TRBD1, on 5 matching bases. Sequencing used CD4+ T cells sorted from PBMCs, obtained 10 days after the yellow fever booster vaccination. The source is a man in his thirties or forties who received the YFV17D yellow fever vaccine. DNA sequence: TGCAGTGCGAGGGGAAGAGCTAACTATGGCTACACCTTC. It codes for CSARGRANYGYTF.